This T cell receptor (beta chain) was recorded in a study of PD-L1 blockade in urothelial cancer. Germline lookup yields CDR1 SGHDT and CDR2 YYEEEE. V lost 5 bases and J lost 1, with 13 bases in between. This CDR3 spans 14 amino acids. Added to each PCR by spiking were synthetic TCR analog templates. Method: immunoSEQ multiplex PCR; TCRdb's copy keeps in-frame clones and lacks some. Of around 82,000 clones listed, 84% are singletons. Time point: pretreatment peripheral blood. This sample comprised PBMCs, obtained around atezolizumab (anti-PD-L1) treatment. This TCR was sampled from a man in his 60s with urothelial cancer. The chain employs TRBV5-6 and TRBJ2-7; a possible D gene is TRBD1 (5 bases). The CDR3 DNA reads TGTGCCAGCAGTCGGATGACAGTTTCCTACGAGCAGTACTTC. Its translation is CASSRMTVSYEQYF.